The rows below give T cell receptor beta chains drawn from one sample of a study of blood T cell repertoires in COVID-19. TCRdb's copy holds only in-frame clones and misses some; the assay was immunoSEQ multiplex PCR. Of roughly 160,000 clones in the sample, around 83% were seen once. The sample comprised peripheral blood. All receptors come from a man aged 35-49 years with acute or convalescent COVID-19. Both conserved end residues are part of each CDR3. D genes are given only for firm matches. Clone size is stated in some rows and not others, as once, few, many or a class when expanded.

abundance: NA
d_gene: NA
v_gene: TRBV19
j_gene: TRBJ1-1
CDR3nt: TGTGCCAGCAACGACGGGGTCCGGAGAAACACTGAAGCTTTCTTT
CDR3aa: CASNDGVRRNTEAFF

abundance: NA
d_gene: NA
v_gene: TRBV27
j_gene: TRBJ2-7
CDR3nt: TGTGCCAGCAGTTTATTCAGGACATCAGATTACGAGCAGTACTTC
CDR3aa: CASSLFRTSDYEQYF

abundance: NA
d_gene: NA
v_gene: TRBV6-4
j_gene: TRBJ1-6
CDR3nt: TGTGCCAGCAGTGCCCTAGGCGATAATTCACCCCTCCACTTT
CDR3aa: CASSALGDNSPLHF

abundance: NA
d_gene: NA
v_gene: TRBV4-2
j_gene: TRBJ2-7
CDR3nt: TGTGCCAGCAGCCAAGGTGGGGGCCACTACGAGCAGTACTTC
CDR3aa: CASSQGGGHYEQYF

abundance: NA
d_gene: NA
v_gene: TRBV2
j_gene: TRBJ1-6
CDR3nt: TGTGCCAGCAGGGGGAGGCGGATGGATTCACCCCTCCACTTT
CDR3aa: CASRGRRMDSPLHF

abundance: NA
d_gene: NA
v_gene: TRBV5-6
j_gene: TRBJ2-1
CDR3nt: TGTGCCAGCAGCTTGTGGGGGGACAGAGACAATGAGCAGTTCTTC
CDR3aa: CASSLWGDRDNEQFF

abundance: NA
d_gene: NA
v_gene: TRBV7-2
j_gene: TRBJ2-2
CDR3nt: TGTGCCAGCAGCTTAGGTTCAGGAAACACCGGGGAGCTGTTTTTT
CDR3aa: CASSLGSGNTGELFF

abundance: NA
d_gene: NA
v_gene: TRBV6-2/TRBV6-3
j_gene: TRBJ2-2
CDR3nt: TGTGCCAGCAGTTGGGGGCCGAGGGTCACCGGGGAGCTGTTTTTT
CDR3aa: CASSWGPRVTGELFF

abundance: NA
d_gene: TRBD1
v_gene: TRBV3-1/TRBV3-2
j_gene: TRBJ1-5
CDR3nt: TGTGCCAGCAGCCAAGGCGGGACAGCAAATCAGCCCCAGCATTTT
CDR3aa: CASSQGGTANQPQHF

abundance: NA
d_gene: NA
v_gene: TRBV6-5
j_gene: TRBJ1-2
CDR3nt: TGTGCCAGCCGGGGTTTCTATGGCTACACCTTC
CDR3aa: CASRGFYGYTF

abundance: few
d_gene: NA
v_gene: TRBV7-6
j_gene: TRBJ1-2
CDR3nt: TGTGCCAGCAGCTCCAGACAGCTACAAGGAGGGGGCTACACCTTC
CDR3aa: CASSSRQLQGGGYTF

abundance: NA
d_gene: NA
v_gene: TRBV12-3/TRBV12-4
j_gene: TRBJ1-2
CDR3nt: TGTGCCAGCAGTCCGGTGTCTGCGGATGGCTACACCTTC
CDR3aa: CASSPVSADGYTF

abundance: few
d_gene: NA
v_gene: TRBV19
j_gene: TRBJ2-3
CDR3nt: TGTGCCAGTAGTATGGAAGGGGCAGATACGCAGTATTTT
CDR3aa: CASSMEGADTQYF

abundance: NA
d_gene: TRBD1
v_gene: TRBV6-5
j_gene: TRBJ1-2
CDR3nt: TGTGCCAGCAACAGGGGGCAGACATTCTATGGCTACACCTTC
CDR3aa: CASNRGQTFYGYTF

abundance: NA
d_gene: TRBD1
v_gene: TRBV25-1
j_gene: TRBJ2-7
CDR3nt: TGTGCCAGCAGTGTTGGAGACACAGGGGTCTACGAGCAGTACTTC
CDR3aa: CASSVGDTGVYEQYF

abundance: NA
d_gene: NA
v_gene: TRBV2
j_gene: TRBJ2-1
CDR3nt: TGTGCCAGCGCACGACTCCCTCTGCAGTTCTTC
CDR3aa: CASARLPLQFF

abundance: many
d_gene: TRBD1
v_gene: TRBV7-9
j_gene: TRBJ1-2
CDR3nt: TGTGCCAGCAGCACGACAGGGAACTTTAACTATGGCTACACCTTC
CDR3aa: CASSTTGNFNYGYTF

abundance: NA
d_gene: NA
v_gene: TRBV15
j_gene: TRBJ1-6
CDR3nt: TGTGCCACCAGCAGAGGACAGGATAGCTCCTATAATTCACCCCTCCACTTT
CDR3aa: CATSRGQDSSYNSPLHF

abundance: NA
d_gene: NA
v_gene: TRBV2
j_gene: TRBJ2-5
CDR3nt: TGTGCCAGCAGTGAAGACTTTTGGGAGACCCAGTACTTC
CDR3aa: CASSEDFWETQYF

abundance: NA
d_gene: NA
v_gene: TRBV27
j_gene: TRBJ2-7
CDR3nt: TGTGCCAGCAGTGGCGGGGATGTGGGCTCCTACGAGCAGTACTTC
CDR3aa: CASSGGDVGSYEQYF

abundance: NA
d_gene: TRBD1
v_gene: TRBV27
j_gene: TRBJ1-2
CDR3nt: TGTGCCAGCAGTTCCCGACAGGGGGCGTTGGGCTACACCTTC
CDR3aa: CASSSRQGALGYTF

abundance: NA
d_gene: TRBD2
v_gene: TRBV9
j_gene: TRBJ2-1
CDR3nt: TGTGCCAGCAGCGATGAGAGCGGGGGAAATGAGCAGTTCTTC
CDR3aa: CASSDESGGNEQFF

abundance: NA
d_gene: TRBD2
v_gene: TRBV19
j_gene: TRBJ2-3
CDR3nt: TGTGCCAGTAGTGTAGCGGGGAGAAGCACAGATACGCAGTATTTT
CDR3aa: CASSVAGRSTDTQYF

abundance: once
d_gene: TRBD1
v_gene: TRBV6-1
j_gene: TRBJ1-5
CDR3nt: TGTGCCAGCAGTGAAGAGTCCGGGACAGGGAGCAGGCAGCCCCAGCATTTT
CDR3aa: CASSEESGTGSRQPQHF

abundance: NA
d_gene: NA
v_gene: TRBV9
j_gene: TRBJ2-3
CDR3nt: TGTACCAGCAAACCGACTAGCACAGATACGCAGTATTTT
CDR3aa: CTSKPTSTDTQYF

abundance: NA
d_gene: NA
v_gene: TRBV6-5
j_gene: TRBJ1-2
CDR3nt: TGTGCCAGCAGCAGGGGACCTAACTATGGCTACACCTTC
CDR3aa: CASSRGPNYGYTF

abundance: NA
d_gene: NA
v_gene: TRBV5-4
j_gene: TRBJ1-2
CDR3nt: TGTGCCAGCAGCGCTAATACAGGTCTGTATGGCTACACCTTC
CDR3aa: CASSANTGLYGYTF

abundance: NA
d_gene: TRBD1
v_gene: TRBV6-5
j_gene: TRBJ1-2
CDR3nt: TGTGCCAGCAGTTCCTATGGGACAGCCGTAGGAGGCTACACCTTC
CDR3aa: CASSSYGTAVGGYTF

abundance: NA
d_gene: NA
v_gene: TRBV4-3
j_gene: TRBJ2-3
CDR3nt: TGCGCCAGCAGCCAAGATGGGCCTACCTTTAGCACAGATACGCAGTATTTT
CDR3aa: CASSQDGPTFSTDTQYF

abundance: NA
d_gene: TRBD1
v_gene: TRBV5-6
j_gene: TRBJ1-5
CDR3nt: TGTGCCAGCAGCGTAGGGGGCGGTCAGCCCCAGCATTTT
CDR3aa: CASSVGGGQPQHF

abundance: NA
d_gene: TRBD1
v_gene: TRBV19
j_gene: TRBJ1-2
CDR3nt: TGTGCCAGTAGTACTTACCGACAGGGTCTGAACTATGGCTACACCTTC
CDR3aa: CASSTYRQGLNYGYTF

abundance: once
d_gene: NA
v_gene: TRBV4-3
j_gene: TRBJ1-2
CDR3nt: TGCGCCAGCAGCCTGAGGGTAACTACCTCTGACTATGGCTACACCTTC
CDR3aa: CASSLRVTTSDYGYTF

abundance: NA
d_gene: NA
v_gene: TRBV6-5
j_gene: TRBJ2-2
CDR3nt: TGTGCCAGCAACCAGGGAAACACCGGGGAGCTGTTTTTT
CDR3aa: CASNQGNTGELFF

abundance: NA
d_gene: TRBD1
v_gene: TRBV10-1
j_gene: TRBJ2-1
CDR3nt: TGCGCCAGCAGTAGGGACAGGGGAGAGTGGAATGAGCAGTTCTTC
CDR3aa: CASSRDRGEWNEQFF

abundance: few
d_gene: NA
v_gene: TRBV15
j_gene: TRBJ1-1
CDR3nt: TGTGCCACCAGCAGAGATGACGGGAAGAACACTGAAGCTTTCTTT
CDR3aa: CATSRDDGKNTEAFF

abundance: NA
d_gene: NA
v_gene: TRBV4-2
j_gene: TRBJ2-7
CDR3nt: TGTGCCAGCAGCCAAGGTGATCGACAGGTTACTTACGAGCAGTACTTC
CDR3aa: CASSQGDRQVTYEQYF

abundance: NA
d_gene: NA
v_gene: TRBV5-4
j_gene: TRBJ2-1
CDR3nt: TGTGCCAGCAGCTGGGGGCCCCAGGAAGATGAGCAGTTCTTC
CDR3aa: CASSWGPQEDEQFF

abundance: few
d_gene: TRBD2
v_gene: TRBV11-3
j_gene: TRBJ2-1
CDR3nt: TGTGCCAGCAGCTTATCCAGCGGGGGGCGGGATGAGCAGTTCTTC
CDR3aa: CASSLSSGGRDEQFF

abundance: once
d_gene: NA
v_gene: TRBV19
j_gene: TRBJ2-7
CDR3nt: TGTGCCAGTAGTCAGGCGGACGGGATGACCTACGAGCAGTACTTC
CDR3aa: CASSQADGMTYEQYF

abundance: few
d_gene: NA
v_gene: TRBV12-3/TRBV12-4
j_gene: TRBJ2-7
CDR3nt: TGTGCCAGCACCCACGAGGGGGACTACGAGCAGTACTTC
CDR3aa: CASTHEGDYEQYF

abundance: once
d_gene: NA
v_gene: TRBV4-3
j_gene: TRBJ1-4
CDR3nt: TGCGCCAGCAGCCAAGTAGGTGAGGGAGGCGAAAAACTGTTTTTT
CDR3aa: CASSQVGEGGEKLFF

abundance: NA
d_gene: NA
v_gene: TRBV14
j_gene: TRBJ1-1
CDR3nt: TGTGCCAGCAGCCAAGAAGCGGGGGGCGGCACTGAAGCTTTCTTT
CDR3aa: CASSQEAGGGTEAFF

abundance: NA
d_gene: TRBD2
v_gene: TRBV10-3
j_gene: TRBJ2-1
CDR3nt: TGTGCCATCAGTGATGCGGGGGTGGCCTACAATGAGCAGTTCTTC
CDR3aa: CAISDAGVAYNEQFF

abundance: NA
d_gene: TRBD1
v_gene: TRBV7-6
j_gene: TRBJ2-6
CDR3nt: TGTGCCAGCAGCTTCTCGTTTCGACAGGGATACTCTGGGGCCAACGTCCTGACTTTC
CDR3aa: CASSFSFRQGYSGANVLTF